The sample holds a few counts of the clone carrying this T cell receptor beta chain. The data stem from a study of T-cell reconstitution after alpha-beta-depleted transplantation in children. Unique molecular identifiers were incorporated into the prepared TCRbeta library. TCRdb passed the PCR reads through MiXCR, listing each CDR3 protein once. The sample contains over 200,000 distinct CDR3 sequences, about a tenth of which appear only once. The material was PBMCs from the stem cell graft donor, obtained from the stem cell graft. The receptor's source is a human donor who donated a stem cell graft to a child with acute lymphoblastic leukemia.

CDR3 sequence (DNA): TGTGCCAGCAGCCTCTCGTGGCCCCAAAACACCGGGGAGCTGTTTTTT. It yields the protein CASSLSWPQNTGELFF. This chain connects TRBV7-2 to TRBJ2-2, with D hard to call. The CDR3 runs 16 residues. V was shortened by 5 bases and J by 2 bases, with 15 bases between the two germline ends. Germline CDR1 is SGHTA and CDR2 is FQGNSA.